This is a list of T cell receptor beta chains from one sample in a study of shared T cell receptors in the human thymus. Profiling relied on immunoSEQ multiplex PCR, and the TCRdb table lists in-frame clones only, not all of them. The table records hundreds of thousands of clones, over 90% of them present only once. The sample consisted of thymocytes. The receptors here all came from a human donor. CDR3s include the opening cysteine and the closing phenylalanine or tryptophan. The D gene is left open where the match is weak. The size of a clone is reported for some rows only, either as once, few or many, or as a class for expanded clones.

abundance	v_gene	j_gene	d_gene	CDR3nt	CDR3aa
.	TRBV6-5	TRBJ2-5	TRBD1	TGTGCCAGCAGGGACAGGGTATACCAAGAGACCCAGTACTTC	CASRDRVYQETQYF
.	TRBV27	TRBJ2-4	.	TGTGCCAGCAGTTTAAATCGGGTCAGGAGCGCCAAAAACATTCAGTACTTC	CASSLNRVRSAKNIQYF
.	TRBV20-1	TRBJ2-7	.	TGCAGTGCTATAGATTACGAGCAGTACTTC	CSAIDYEQYF
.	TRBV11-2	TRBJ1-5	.	TGTGCCAGCAGCTTAGGGCCTGGGAATCAGCCCCAGCATTTT	CASSLGPGNQPQHF
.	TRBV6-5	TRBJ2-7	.	TGTGCCAGCAGTTACCCGCGGGACGGAGCCTACGAGCAGTACTTC	CASSYPRDGAYEQYF
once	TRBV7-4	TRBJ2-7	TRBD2	TGTGCCAGCAGCCCCGGGACTAGCGGGAGGCGTAGAAACACCTACGAGCAGTACTTC	CASSPGTSGRRRNTYEQYF
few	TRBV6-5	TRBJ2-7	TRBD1	TGTGCCAGCAGTTACCCCAGGACAGGGGGGATCTACGAGCAGTACTTC	CASSYPRTGGIYEQYF
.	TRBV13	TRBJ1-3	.	TGTGCCAGCAGCTTCGAGGGGGAAAACACCATATATTTT	CASSFEGENTIYF
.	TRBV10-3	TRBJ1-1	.	TGTGCCATCAGGAAGCGGGACACAAATTCGAACACTGAAGCTTTCTTT	CAIRKRDTNSNTEAFF
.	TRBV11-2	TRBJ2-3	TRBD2	TGTGCCAGCAGCTTAGAGGGACTAGCGGGAGGGCCGAGGTTCAGAGATACGCAGTATTTT	CASSLEGLAGGPRFRDTQYF
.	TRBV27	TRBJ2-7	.	TGTGCCAGCAGTTCCCGGGACTTCAAGATGGGGGAGCAGTACTTC	CASSSRDFKMGEQYF
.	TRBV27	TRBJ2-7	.	TGTGCCAGCAGTTTATCGTGGGGAAGTAATGGGGGCGAGCAGTACTTC	CASSLSWGSNGGEQYF
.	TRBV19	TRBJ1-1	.	TGTGCCAGTACCAGGGTCGGGGGCACTGAAGCTTTCTTT	CASTRVGGTEAFF
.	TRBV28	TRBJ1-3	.	TGTGCCAGCAGTCCAACACTCCCGGGGGCTGGAAACACCATATATTTT	CASSPTLPGAGNTIYF
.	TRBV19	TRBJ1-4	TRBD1	TGTGCCAGTAGAAAAAGACAGGGGAGAGGGGGTGCAACTAATGAAAAACTGTTTTTT	CASRKRQGRGGATNEKLFF
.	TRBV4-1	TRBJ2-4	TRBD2	TGCGCCAGCAGCCAAGATTGGGAAGCGGGGGGGAGACTAGCCAAAAACATTCAGTACTTC	CASSQDWEAGGRLAKNIQYF
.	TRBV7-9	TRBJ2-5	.	TGTGCCAGCAGTCTGAGGAATCAAGAGACCCAGTACTTC	CASSLRNQETQYF